This T cell receptor (beta chain) was captured by sequencing in a study of shared clonotypes between healthy human individuals. On this clone itself: Its antigen is currently unknown.

Genomic DNA for unsorted samples, which was extracted with the QIAamp DNA Blood Mini kit, came from around 93 million PBMCs. This table comes from immunoSEQ multiplex PCR, and its TCRdb copy is limited to in-frame clones, with some not included. The profile shows about 450,000 clones, roughly 77% of them singletons. Study-level results: Among donors, clonotype sharing was expected to be affected by sequencing depth.

Germline CDR1 and CDR2: MDHEN and SYDVKM. J was trimmed by 9 bases and V by 6 bases; bases with no gene match: 11. The CDR3 is 15 residues long. The sequence was obtained from a woman aged 40 to 49 in good health. Some clones in this sample may be carry-over from other donors' samples. Sequencing was carried out using PBMCs. The V call is TRBV28, the J call TRBJ2-1; TRBD2 aligns across 10 bases. As DNA, the CDR3 is TGTGCCAGCAGCTCCCTACTAGCGGGAATCAGTGAGCAGTTCTTC. Its protein is CASSSLLAGISEQFF. The full variable domain, rest sourced from reference TRBV28 and TRBJ2-1, is DVKVTQSSRYLVKRTGEKVFLECVQDMDHENMFWYRQDPGLGLRLIYFSYDVKMKEKGDIPEGYSVSREKKERFSLILESASTNQTSMYLCASSSLLAGISEQFFGPGTRLTVL.